This TCR beta chain is drawn from a study of T-cell memory formation after mild COVID-19. Of note for this clonotype: Antigen: not known.

Using constant-segment primers, 5'RACE produced TCR alpha and TCR beta cDNA libraries carrying sample barcodes and UMIs. A single record per CDR3 protein comes from TCRdb applying MiXCR to the 5' RACE reads. Here the sample spans 450,000 to 650,000 distinct CDR3 sequences, about a fifth being singletons. Points from the study as a whole: Later expanders leaned CD4+, whereas clones that contracted between day 15 and 85 were balanced CD4/CD8. The pre-infection memory compartment contained some responding clones, suggesting cross-reactive memory joined.

CDR3 length equals 14 residues. V was clipped by 6 bases and J by 7 bases; unmatched bases: 3. The TCR was taken from an adult woman who had mild COVID-19 (a few samples of this study predate the infection). Cell type and time point are not known. The sequencing sample was made of PBMCs or a T cell subset sorted from them (not recorded which). The chain joins TRBV12-3 or TRBV12-4 to TRBJ2-1, with TRBD2 matching 13 bases. CDR3: CASRLAGGPNEQFF. The CDR3 DNA sequence: TGTGCCAGCAGACTAGCGGGAGGGCCGAATGAGCAGTTCTTC.